Each of the 29 T cell receptor beta chains below was sequenced from the same sample in a study of T cell changes during pregnancy in multiple sclerosis. Here immunoSEQ multiplex PCR was the method, and the copy in TCRdb shows in-frame clones only, minus some. The table records approximately 50,000 clones, around nine tenths of them present only once. Sequenced here: CD4+ T cells from peripheral blood mononuclear cells, sampled after pregnancy. These receptors were obtained from a female donor with multiple sclerosis, enrolled in a pregnancy study.

This clone occurred once. The chain joins TRBV5-1 to TRBJ2-7, with 10 bases identical to TRBD2. The junction had 5 bases not matched to a gene; V was cut back by 0 bases and J by 2 bases. The germline CDR1 and CDR2 sequences are SGHRS and YFSETQ. The CDR3 totals 16 residues. CDR3 in DNA: TGCGCCAGCAGCTTGGGGCTAGCGGGAGCCGCCTACGAGCAGTACTTC. It specifies CASSLGLAGAAYEQYF. The variable domain in full, with the rest retrieved from reference TRBV5-1 and TRBJ2-7, is KAGVTQTPRYLIKTRGQQVTLSCSPISGHRSVSWYQQTPGQGLQFLFEYFSETQRNKGNFPGRFSGRQFSNSRSEMNVSTLELGDSALYLCASSLGLAGAAYEQYFGPGTRLTVT.

The V gene is TRBV14, the J gene TRBJ1-1, with D possibly matching TRBD1 (6 bases). Trimming stripped 0 bases from V and 3 bases from J, with 14 bases between. Germline V gene lookup returns CDR1 SGHDN and CDR2 FVKESK. The CDR3 is 16 amino acids. The CDR3 DNA follows: TGTGCCAGCAGCCAAGATCAGGGGCGTTGGGACACTGAAGCTTTCTTT. Its protein is CASSQDQGRWDTEAFF.

The J gene is TRBJ1-2, the V gene TRBV2, with 7 bases aligning to TRBD1. The germline gives CDR1 SNHLY, CDR2 FYNNEI. V gave up 10 bases and J gave up 4 bases; unmatched junction bases: 9. The CDR3 length is 13 residues. The CDR3 reads CATSRQGGYGYTF. The CDR3 nucleotides read TGTGCCACGTCACGACAGGGCGGCTATGGCTACACCTTC.

This chain links TRBV4-2 with TRBJ2-1; the D gene is possibly TRBD2 (6 bases). CDR1 is LGHNA, CDR2 YNFKEQ, per germline. CDR3 size: 20 residues. V was shortened by 4 bases and J by 1 base, with 26 bases between the two germline ends. Written as DNA, the CDR3 is TGTGCCAGCAGCCCTCTCGGAGCGGGTGGATCAACGAGGTCCTACAATGAGCAGTTCTTC. Residues: CASSPLGAGGSTRSYNEQFF.

The chain carries TRBV6-6 and TRBJ1-3; D not resolved. This CDR3 region has 14 residues. Trimming pared 0 bases from V and 2 bases from J, leaving 5 bases between. Germline CDR1 reads MNHNY; CDR2 reads SVGAGI (reference sequence). This CDR3 is CASSYSRAGNTIYF. The CDR3 nucleotides are TGTGCCAGCAGTTACTCGAGGGCTGGAAACACCATATATTTT.

This clone was seen once. CDR3 coding DNA: TGTGCCAGCGTCACATTCGGAAACACCATATATTTT. It is translated as CASVTFGNTIYF. J is TRBJ1-3 and V is TRBV7-6; D unresolved. CDR1 and CDR2 from the germline V gene are SGHVS and FNYEAQ. V was pared by 8 bases and J by 4 bases, with 9 bases between. The CDR3 has 12 amino acids.

The V gene is TRBV5-1, the J gene TRBJ2-7; 7 bases map to TRBD1. V was pared by 4 bases and J by 3 bases, with 4 bases of the junction left unmatched. Germline values: CDR1 SGHRS, CDR2 YFSETQ. CDR3 length equals 13 residues. The CDR3 DNA follows: TGCGCCAGCAGCCTGGGGACAGTCTACGAGCAGTACTTC. It specifies CASSLGTVYEQYF.

Only a few counts were recorded for this clone. The chain has TRBV7-2 and TRBJ2-7; D is possibly TRBD1 (5 bases). The V end lost 5 bases, the J end lost 6 bases, and 11 bases lay between the germline ends. From germline, CDR1 is SGHTA and CDR2 FQGNSA. The CDR3 is 12 residues long. The CDR3 DNA reads as TGTGCCAGCAGCCGGACACTCTCCGAGCAGTACTTC. This encodes CASSRTLSEQYF. The full variable domain, its missing parts supplied by reference TRBV7-2 and TRBJ2-7, is GAGVSQSPSNKVTEKGKDVELRCDPISGHTALYWYRQSLGQGLEFLIYFQGNSAPDKSGLPSDRFSAERTGGSVSTLTIQRTQQEDSAVYLCASSRTLSEQYFGPGTRLTVT.

V is TRBV15 and J is TRBJ2-7; TRBD1 agrees at 11 bases. Per germline, CDR1 LNHNV and CDR2 YYDKDF (reference sequence). This CDR3 has 15 amino acids. V lost 1 base, J lost 5 bases, and 4 bases stayed unmatched. The chain's CDR3 is CATSRGGQGANEQYF. CDR3 bases: TGTGCCACCAGCAGAGGTGGACAGGGGGCGAACGAGCAGTACTTC. Based on the CDR3 plus reference TRBV15 and TRBJ2-7, the full variable domain is DAMVIQNPRYQVTQFGKPVTLSCSQTLNHNVMYWYQQKSSQAPKLLFHYYDKDFNNEADTPDNFQSRRPNTSFCFLDIRSPGLGDTAMYLCATSRGGQGANEQYFGPGTRLTVT.

This rearrangement joins TRBV4-3 to TRBJ2-3, with a tentative D call TRBD1 (5 bases). The CDR3 has 15 residues. Trimming pared 1 base from V and 0 bases from J, leaving 8 bases between. Germline V CDR1 and CDR2: LGHNA, YSLEER. CDR3 protein: CASSQGGISTDTQYF. The CDR3 coding sequence is TGCGCCAGCAGCCAAGGGGGCATTAGCACAGATACGCAGTATTTT.

This chain connects TRBV7-6 to TRBJ1-4; no reliable D call. This CDR3 has 15 amino acids. V lost 5 bases to trimming and J lost 0 bases, with 10 bases between them. Germline values: CDR1 SGHVS, CDR2 FNYEAQ. Here the CDR3 reads CASSPGWTTNEKLFF. CDR3 bases: TGTGCCAGCAGCCCCGGGTGGACAACTAATGAAAAACTGTTTTTT.

The V call is TRBV10-1, the J call TRBJ2-1; 12 bases match TRBD2. This CDR3 contains 21 residues. V shed 2 bases, J shed 8 bases, and the junction held 22 bases outside the gene matches. Per germline, CDR1 WNHNN and CDR2 SYGVQD (reference sequence). The CDR3 sequence: CASSERRGLAGGIRLRYEQFF. In DNA, the CDR3 is TGCGCCAGCAGTGAGCGGAGAGGCCTAGCGGGAGGGATTCGTCTGCGCTATGAGCAGTTCTTC.

The V and J genes are TRBV7-3 and TRBJ2-1, with TRBD2 matching 9 bases. From germline, CDR1 is SGHTA and CDR2 FQGTGA. The CDR3 is 14 amino acids. The V and J ends lost 5 bases and 9 bases, in that order; junction bases with no gene match: 8. The CDR3 nucleotides are TGTGCCAGCAGCCCCTTAGCGGGAGTTGGTGAGCAGTTCTTC. Protein product: CASSPLAGVGEQFF.

The gene calls are TRBV19 and TRBJ1-1, with a weak D call TRBD1 (6 bases). The CDR3 runs 16 residues. Trimming shortened V by 9 bases and J by 0 bases, and 20 bases separated the two germline ends. Germline CDR1 reads LNHDA; CDR2 reads SQIVND (reference sequence). The CDR3: CASSNLAGTMNTEAFF. The CDR3, as DNA: TGTGCCAGCTCTAATTTGGCCGGGACAATGAACACTGAAGCTTTCTTT. Combining the CDR3 with reference TRBV19 and TRBJ1-1 gives the whole variable domain DGGITQSPKYLFRKEGQNVTLSCEQNLNHDAMYWYRQDPGQGLRLIYYSQIVNDFQKGDIAEGYSVSREKKESFPLTVTSAQKNPTAFYLCASSNLAGTMNTEAFFGQGTRLTVV.

The rearrangement uses TRBV15 and TRBJ2-7; possibly TRBD1 for D (5 bases). The CDR3 is 16 residues long. Trimming cost V 0 bases and J 5 bases, with 17 bases left between them. CDR1 and CDR2 (germline): LNHNV, YYDKDF (reference sequence). The CDR3 DNA sequence: TGTGCCACCAGCAGAGATCTTGGTGGCAGGGTCAACGAGCAGTACTTC. As protein: CATSRDLGGRVNEQYF.

The chain links TRBV27 to TRBJ1-1; D not resolved. The V end lost 4 bases, the J end lost 4 bases, and 10 bases lay between the germline ends. The V gene's germline CDR1 is MNHEY and CDR2 SMNVEV (reference sequence). The CDR3 is 13 amino acids. In DNA form, the CDR3 reads TGTGCCAGCAGTTCGGGGTTCGGCACTGAAGCTTTCTTT. It encodes CASSSGFGTEAFF.

J is TRBJ1-2 and V is TRBV4-1; possible D gene TRBD1, 5 bases. The CDR3 spans 15 residues. Germline values: CDR1 MGHRA, CDR2 YSYEKL. V gave up 1 base and J gave up 4 bases, with 13 bases separating them. The chain's CDR3 is CASSQGGSGGYGYTF. The CDR3 nucleotides read TGCGCCAGCAGCCAAGGGGGATCCGGGGGCTATGGCTACACCTTC.

The chain couples TRBV6-5 to TRBJ2-7, with 7 bases matching TRBD2. The CDR3 contains 15 residues. J lost 7 bases, V lost 7 bases, and 16 bases had no gene match. From germline, CDR1 is MNHEY and CDR2 SVGAGI. Here the CDR3 DNA reads TGTGCCAGCAACCTGGGGGGGGGAGGGCCGGGGGAGCAGTACTTC. This gives the protein CASNLGGGGPGEQYF.

Note on this clone: Other DNA sequences of this sample code for an identical CDR3. The chain is built from TRBV29-1 and TRBJ2-2, with 8 positions matching TRBD1. V dropped 7 bases and J dropped 3; count of bases not matched to a gene: 7. Germline V gene lookup returns CDR1 SQVTM and CDR2 ANQGSEA. This CDR3 region has 14 residues. Here the CDR3 reads CSAGTGYDTGELFF. CDR3 bases: TGCAGCGCGGGGACAGGTTATGACACCGGGGAGCTGTTTTTT.

The chain couples TRBV19 to TRBJ2-1, with 9 bases matching TRBD2. The germline gives CDR1 LNHDA, CDR2 SQIVND (reference sequence). V lost 2 bases, J lost 5 bases, and 4 bases stayed unmatched. CDR3 length: 15 residues. The CDR3 spells CASSIRLAGNNEQFF. The DNA for the CDR3 is TGTGCCAGTAGTATAAGGCTAGCGGGAAACAATGAGCAGTTCTTC.

V is TRBV19 and J is TRBJ2-5; 7 bases are shared with TRBD1. Germline V gene data show CDR1 as LNHDA and CDR2 as SQIVND (reference sequence). CDR3 size: 13 residues. V gave up 5 bases and J gave up 4 bases; unmatched junction bases: 4. Here the CDR3 DNA reads TGTGCCAGTAGTCCAAACAGGGGAGAGACCCAGTACTTC. The encoded protein is CASSPNRGETQYF. Full variable domain (missing parts from reference TRBV19 and TRBJ2-5): DGGITQSPKYLFRKEGQNVTLSCEQNLNHDAMYWYRQDPGQGLRLIYYSQIVNDFQKGDIAEGYSVSREKKESFPLTVTSAQKNPTAFYLCASSPNRGETQYFGPGTRLLVL.

The genes are TRBV27 and TRBJ2-1; a possible D gene is TRBD1 (7 bases). The CDR3 is 18 amino acids. CDR1 and CDR2 (germline): MNHEY, SMNVEV (reference sequence). The V and J ends lost 0 bases and 0 bases respectively, with 15 bases between them. The CDR3: CASSLSRRGRNSYNEQFF. The CDR3 region has the DNA TGTGCCAGCAGTTTATCGAGGAGGGGGCGGAACTCCTACAATGAGCAGTTCTTC.

A single count supports this clone. The chain links TRBV28 to TRBJ2-1; 10 nucleotides line up with TRBD2. V was clipped by 7 bases and J by 15 bases; unmatched bases: 9. CDR3 length equals 12 residues. Germline V lookup: CDR1 MDHEN, CDR2 SYDVKM. The CDR3 loop reads CASIAGGTSVFF. The CDR3 bases are TGTGCCAGCATCGCAGGGGGGACTAGCGTGTTCTTC.

The chain joins TRBV5-1 to TRBJ2-7; 14 nucleotides agree with TRBD2. J gave up 0 bases and V 3 bases, and 5 bases lay outside the gene matches. The CDR3 length is 17 residues. Germline-derived CDR1 and CDR2 are SGHRS and YFSETQ. Here the CDR3 DNA reads TGCGCCAGCAGCTCCGGGACTAGCGGGAGAGTCTCCTACGAGCAGTACTTC. Residues: CASSSGTSGRVSYEQYF.

A few counts support this clone. V and J are TRBV6-5 and TRBJ1-2; 8 bases fit TRBD1. V trimming: 7 bases; J trimming: 8 bases; junction bases outside the gene matches: 15. The CDR3 sequence is 15 residues long. CDR1 is MNHEY, CDR2 SVGAGI, per germline. This CDR3 is CASKQQGEFWRGYTF. CDR3 coding DNA: TGTGCCAGCAAACAACAGGGGGAATTTTGGCGAGGCTACACCTTC.

The V gene is TRBV9, the J gene TRBJ2-1; 7 nucleotides agree with TRBD2. Germline CDR1 SGDLS, CDR2 YYNGEE. The CDR3 has 16 amino acids. V shed 0 bases and J 4 bases; nucleotides not matched to a gene: 7. The CDR3 is CASSVGLADWYNEQFF. The CDR3 region has the DNA TGTGCCAGCAGCGTAGGGCTAGCGGACTGGTACAATGAGCAGTTCTTC. Variable domain in full (rest from reference TRBV9 and TRBJ2-1): DSGVTQTPKHLITATGQRVTLRCSPRSGDLSVYWYQQSLDQGLQFLIQYYNGEERAKGNILERFSAQQFPDLHSELNLSSLELGDSALYFCASSVGLADWYNEQFFGPGTRLTVL.

V and J are TRBV28 and TRBJ2-1; 7 nucleotides align to TRBD2. V shed 5 bases, J shed 5 bases, and the junction held 18 bases outside the gene matches. Per the germline V gene, CDR1 is MDHEN and CDR2 is SYDVKM. This CDR3 spans 18 amino acids. The CDR3 protein is CASSQYLEGLSYNNEQFF. In DNA, the CDR3 is TGTGCCAGCAGTCAATATCTGGAGGGACTATCGTATAACAATGAGCAGTTCTTC.

The V gene is TRBV18, the J gene TRBJ2-3, with D hard to call. Trimming cost V 1 base and J 1 base, with 9 bases left between them. There are 15 residues in the CDR3. Germline CDR1 is KGHSH and CDR2 is LQKENI. The CDR3 DNA reads TGTGCCAGCTCACCACTTCCCCAGGGCACAGATACGCAGTATTTT. This sequence encodes CASSPLPQGTDTQYF. The variable domain in full, with the rest retrieved from reference TRBV18 and TRBJ2-3, is NAGVMQNPRHLVRRRGQEARLRCSPMKGHSHVYWYRQLPEEGLKFMVYLQKENIIDESGMPKERFSAEFPKEGPSILRIQQVVRGDSAAYFCASSPLPQGTDTQYFGPGTRLTVL.

V usage is TRBV19 and J usage is TRBJ1-5, with 7 bases identical to TRBD1. CDR1 is LNHDA, CDR2 SQIVND, per germline (reference sequence). The V segment lost 7 bases and the J segment 7 bases; nucleotides outside the gene matches: 7. The CDR3 sequence is 13 residues long. The DNA for the CDR3 is TGTGCCAGTAACAACAGGGGTGAACAGCCCCAGCATTTT. Translated: CASNNRGEQPQHF.